This T cell receptor beta chain was observed in a study of blood T cell repertoires in COVID-19. Study information: COVID-19 samples from acute and convalescent phases originated in the United States, Italy and Spain. Sources were T cells, B-cell-depleted T cells, or PBMCs; the material itself was cDNA or gDNA.

The germline V and J ends were trimmed by 4 bases and 4 bases, with 8 bases remaining between them. Germline V gene lookup returns CDR1 SNHLY and CDR2 FYNNEI. The CDR3 totals 13 residues. As processed by the authors: Nucleated cell number was recorded as an estimate derived from reference gene primer amplification. The table came from immunoSEQ multiplex PCR; TCRdb's copy has only in-frame clones and leaves some out. V and J calls plus clone size are reproduced from that table; the DNA served to infer D and trimming. The table includes over 200,000 clones, over 70% detected once. The V gene is TRBV2, the J gene TRBJ1-3; unclear D gene. This receptor was identified in a woman at least 80 years old with acute or convalescent COVID-19. Sequenced sample: peripheral blood. CDR3 DNA: TGTGCCAGCAGTGGAGGGCCCGGAAACACCATATATTTT. It encodes CASSGGPGNTIYF.